Shown below are 26 T cell receptor beta chains from a single sample sequenced in a study of response to subunit inactivated influenza vaccine. TCRdb recomputed calls from the RT-PCR reads with MiXCR, one row per CDR3 protein. The sample lists approximately 520,000 distinct CDR3 sequences; roughly 25% were seen once. The sample consisted of CD4+ T cells sorted from PBMCs, taken 4 to 6 days after vaccination. Every receptor here comes from a man aged 50 to 60 who received an inactivated influenza vaccine.

This clonotype was detected ten times or more. V is TRBV10-3 and J is TRBJ2-5, with 9 bases lining up with TRBD1. The trim removed 2 bases at V and 9 bases at J, leaving 13 bases unmatched. This CDR3 region has 16 residues. Germline V gene sequence: CDR1 ENHRY, CDR2 SYGVKD. DNA for the CDR3: TGTGCCATCAGTGAGGGGACAGGGCGTACTAAGAGTCCCCAGTACTTC. Translating it yields CAISEGTGRTKSPQYF.

The chain carries TRBV20-1 and TRBJ2-1; D not resolved. The germline CDR1 and CDR2 sequences are DFQATT and SNEGSKA (reference sequence). This CDR3 is built from 15 residues. The germline V and J ends were trimmed by 1 base and 3 bases, with 13 bases remaining between them. The CDR3 loop is CSARVEHFGYNEQFF. The CDR3 nucleotides read TGCAGTGCTAGAGTGGAGCACTTTGGCTACAATGAGCAGTTCTTC.

This clonotype appeared many times. The V call is TRBV10-3, the J call TRBJ2-7; 7 nucleotides align to TRBD1. CDR3 length: 14 amino acids. The germline V gene has CDR1 ENHRY and CDR2 SYGVKD. The ends lost 0 bases at V and 4 bases at J; junction bases unmatched: 3. CDR3 loop: CAISESGTAYEQYF. In DNA, the CDR3 is TGTGCCATCAGTGAGTCGGGGACAGCTTACGAGCAGTACTTC.

CDR3 nucleotides: TGTGCCAGCAGGGCCTCGGGTGGTTTCGGGGAGCTGTTTTTT. Translated, it gives CASRASGGFGELFF. V and J are TRBV7-2 and TRBJ2-2; D unresolved. This CDR3 has 14 residues. Per the germline V gene, CDR1 is SGHTA and CDR2 is FQGNSA. Between the trimmed V and J ends, which lost 6 bases and 7 bases, there was a span of 15 bases.

This clonotype was found a few times. V is TRBV5-1 and J is TRBJ2-1, with a weak D call TRBD2 (5 bases). This CDR3 contains 16 residues. Germline loops: CDR1 SGHRS, CDR2 YFSETQ. V was clipped by 4 bases and J by 0 bases, with 14 bases between them. The CDR3, as DNA: TGCGCCAGCAGCGGAGGTGGAGCGGTCTCCTACAATGAGCAGTTCTTC. As protein: CASSGGGAVSYNEQFF.

J is TRBJ1-6 and V is TRBV5-1, with 7 nucleotides matching TRBD1. The CDR3 is made up of 15 amino acids. The germline V gene has CDR1 SGHRS and CDR2 YFSETQ. V gave up 2 bases and J gave up 5 bases; unmatched junction bases: 4. The CDR3 sequence is CASSFSGTDNSPLHF. The CDR3 coding sequence is TGCGCCAGCAGCTTCTCCGGGACAGATAATTCACCCCTCCACTTT.

CDR3 protein: CASSRLRDEWYQETQYF. The CDR3 region has the DNA TGTGCCAGCAGCCGACTACGGGACGAGTGGTATCAAGAGACCCAGTACTTC. This chain connects TRBV4-2 to TRBJ2-5; tentatively, D is TRBD1 or TRBD2 (5 bases each). Looked up from germline, CDR1 is LGHNA and CDR2 is YNFKEQ. This CDR3 has 17 amino acids. V gave up 4 bases and J gave up 2 bases, with 20 bases separating them.

This clonotype was found a few times. The gene calls are TRBV20-1 and TRBJ2-7, with D possibly TRBD1 on 6 matching bases. Germline loops: CDR1 DFQATT, CDR2 SNEGSKA (reference sequence). V was trimmed by 5 bases and J by 6 bases, leaving 8 bases between them. CDR3 length equals 10 residues. In DNA, the CDR3 is TGCAGTGCTGGGACATTCGAGCAGTACTTC. It is translated as CSAGTFEQYF.

V and J are TRBV20-1 and TRBJ1-2, with D uncertain. Trimming removed 5 bases from V and 8 bases from J, with 9 bases in between. Per the germline V gene, CDR1 is DFQATT and CDR2 is SNEGSKA (reference sequence). The length of the CDR3 is 10 residues. The CDR3 nucleotides read TGCAGTGCTCGCGAAGGAGGCTACACCTTC. This codes for CSAREGGYTF.

This clonotype has more than one count but fewer than ten. The V gene is TRBV24-1, the J gene TRBJ2-3, with TRBD1 matching over 7 bases. Per the germline V gene, CDR1 is KGHDR and CDR2 is SFDVKD. Trimming cost V 4 bases and J 4 bases; bases outside gene matches: 10. The CDR3 totals 16 residues. The CDR3 region is CATSEAGTVRPDTQYF. In DNA, the CDR3 is TGTGCCACCAGTGAAGCCGGGACAGTCCGTCCAGATACGCAGTATTTT.

The gene calls are TRBV10-3 and TRBJ2-1; 15 nucleotides line up with TRBD2. V trimming: 6 bases; J trimming: 9 bases; junction bases outside the gene matches: 6. The CDR3 extends over 15 amino acids. Germline V gene sequence: CDR1 ENHRY, CDR2 SYGVKD. The CDR3 bases are TGTGCCATCAGCGGACTAGCGGGAGGGCAAAGTGAGCAGTTCTTC. Residues: CAISGLAGGQSEQFF.

The V call is TRBV3-1, the J call TRBJ2-5; D is perhaps TRBD1 or TRBD2 (6 bases each). Trimming left V 3 bases short and J 5 bases short, with 16 bases between. CDR1 and CDR2 from the germline V gene are LGHDT and YNNKEL (reference sequence). The CDR3 spans 15 residues. The CDR3 loop is CASSHRGAGSETQYF. Written as DNA, the CDR3 is TGTGCCAGCAGCCACAGGGGCGCCGGGAGTGAGACCCAGTACTTC.

This sequence joins TRBV6-2 or TRBV6-3 and TRBJ2-3; D is perhaps TRBD1 or TRBD2 (6 bases each). Trimming shortened V by 5 bases and J by 4 bases, and 10 bases separated the two germline ends. Germline CDR1 is MNHEY and CDR2 is SVGEGT. CDR3 length: 13 residues. The CDR3 region is CASSRGVADTQYF. The CDR3 nucleotides read TGTGCCAGCAGTAGGGGGGTTGCAGATACGCAGTATTTT.

At least ten counts were recorded for this clonotype. The chain is built from TRBV29-1 and TRBJ1-2; a possible D gene is TRBD1 (6 bases). CDR1 and CDR2 (germline): SQVTM, ANQGSEA. The V end lost 3 bases, the J end lost 8 bases, and 16 bases lay between the germline ends. The CDR3 loop spans 13 amino acids. This CDR3 is CSVDQGRLSGYTF. CDR3 bases: TGCAGCGTTGACCAGGGGAGGTTGTCGGGCTACACCTTC. The full variable domain, its missing parts supplied by reference TRBV29-1 and TRBJ1-2, is SAVISQKPSRDICQRGTSLTIQCQVDSQVTMMFWYRQQPGQSLTLIATANQGSEATYESGFVIDKFPISRPNLTFSTLTVSNMSPEDSSIYLCSVDQGRLSGYTFGSGTRLTVV.

A few counts support this clonotype. J is TRBJ2-1 and V is TRBV6-6, with no clear D. The germline V and J ends were trimmed by 9 bases and 6 bases, with 15 bases remaining between them. Germline values: CDR1 MNHNY, CDR2 SVGAGI (reference sequence). CDR3 size: 13 residues. CDR3 loop: CASSRVRSNEQFF. CDR3 bases: TGTGCCAGTTCTAGGGTCAGGAGCAATGAGCAGTTCTTC.

This clonotype was counted a few times. This chain links TRBV4-2 with TRBJ2-1; 9 nucleotides agree with TRBD1. Per the germline V gene, CDR1 is LGHNA and CDR2 is YNFKEQ. The CDR3 contains 12 residues. Trimming took 1 base from V and 14 from J; bases not matched to a gene: 3. CDR3 sequence reads: CASSQGQGEKFF. The CDR3 region has the DNA TGTGCCAGCAGCCAAGGACAGGGGGAGAAGTTCTTC.

The table lists this clonotype with a few counts. V gene TRBV4-1 combines with J gene TRBJ2-3; a weak D match, TRBD1 (6 bases). Germline V gene data show CDR1 as MGHRA and CDR2 as YSYEKL. Trimming removed 1 base from V and 4 bases from J, with 15 bases in between. This CDR3 spans 16 amino acids. The CDR3 DNA is TGCGCCAGCAGCCAAGGGGGGCAGGGTCGGGCAGATACGCAGTATTTT. This sequence encodes CASSQGGQGRADTQYF.

The chain combines TRBV7-2 with TRBJ2-6; D is possibly TRBD1 (5 bases). Germline values: CDR1 SGHTA, CDR2 FQGNSA. This CDR3 is 16 amino acids long. V was trimmed by 1 base and J by 2 bases, leaving 9 bases between them. The CDR3 sequence: CASSLVGRAGANVLTF. The DNA for the CDR3 is TGTGCCAGCAGCTTAGTCGGCAGGGCTGGGGCCAACGTCCTGACTTTC.

The gene calls are TRBV29-1 and TRBJ2-1, with 9 bases fitting TRBD1. CDR3 length equals 15 residues. Germline V gene data show CDR1 as SQVTM and CDR2 as ANQGSEA. V lost 3 bases to trimming and J lost 4 bases; unmatched junction nucleotides: 7. CDR3 residues: CSVDSGTGSYNEQFF. Written as DNA, the CDR3 is TGCAGCGTTGATTCTGGGACAGGGTCTTACAATGAGCAGTTCTTC.

This clonotype was recorded a few times. The rearrangement links TRBV5-1 to TRBJ2-7; 7 bases map to TRBD1. Germline assignment: CDR1 SGHRS and CDR2 YFSETQ. V was clipped by 4 bases and J by 6 bases; unmatched bases: 4. The CDR3 consists of 12 residues. The CDR3 is CASSPTGVEQYF. The CDR3 bases are TGCGCCAGCAGCCCCACAGGGGTCGAGCAGTACTTC.

This clonotype was recorded at least ten times. The V and J genes are TRBV5-6 and TRBJ2-5; D not certain. This CDR3 is built from 14 residues. In germline, CDR1 is SGHDT, CDR2 YYEEEE. The V end lost 4 bases, the J end lost 3 bases, and 13 bases lay between the germline ends. CDR3 sequence: CASSPWTGEETQYF. In DNA, the CDR3 is TGTGCCAGCAGCCCATGGACCGGTGAAGAGACCCAGTACTTC. The whole variable domain, filled in from reference TRBV5-6 and TRBJ2-5, reads DAGVTQSPTHLIKTRGQQVTLRCSPKSGHDTVSWYQQALGQGPQFIFQYYEEEERQRGNFPDRFSGHQFPNYSSELNVNALLLGDSALYLCASSPWTGEETQYFGPGTRLLVL.

This clonotype has just a few counts. This CDR3 is CATSDSTPPGELFF. The CDR3 DNA reads TGTGCCACCAGTGATTCGACACCTCCCGGGGAGCTGTTTTTT. The chain joins TRBV24-1 to TRBJ2-2; D call uncertain. This CDR3 has 14 amino acids. V was clipped by 2 bases and J by 6 bases, with 9 bases between them. Looked up from germline, CDR1 is KGHDR and CDR2 is SFDVKD.

The V and J genes are TRBV10-3 and TRBJ2-1; TRBD2 aligns across 10 bases. The V gene's germline CDR1 is ENHRY and CDR2 SYGVKD. The CDR3 has 15 residues. J was trimmed by 3 bases and V by 5 bases; bases with no gene match: 4. DNA for the CDR3: TGTGCCATCAGTCCCCTAGCGGGAGTCTACAATGAGCAGTTCTTC. As protein: CAISPLAGVYNEQFF.

This CDR3 reads CSVEVAPGGTGELFF. As DNA, the CDR3 is TGCAGCGTTGAAGTCGCTCCAGGGGGTACGGGGGAGCTGTTTTTT. V usage is TRBV29-1 and J usage is TRBJ2-2; 7 bases align to TRBD1. The V gene end was trimmed by 1 base and the J gene end by 8 bases; junction bases not matched to a gene: 10. This CDR3 is built from 15 residues. The germline V gene has CDR1 SQVTM and CDR2 ANQGSEA.

This clonotype was seen a handful of times. The chain combines TRBV20-1 with TRBJ1-6; D may be TRBD1 (5 bases). With 5 bases removed from V and 0 bases from J, the gap between germline ends came to 11 bases. The CDR3 covers 15 residues. Germline CDR1 reads DFQATT; CDR2 reads SNEGSKA (reference sequence). The CDR3 region has the DNA TGCAGTGCTGAGGACATCCGCTCCTATAATTCACCCCTCCACTTT. The encoded protein is CSAEDIRSYNSPLHF.

The CDR3 DNA is TGTGCCACCAGCAGAACATTAACAGGGACCGAGCAGTACTTC. Translation gives CATSRTLTGTEQYF. This chain uses TRBV15 with TRBJ2-7; possible D gene TRBD1, 6 bases. The CDR3 totals 14 residues. CDR1 and CDR2 (germline): LNHNV, YYDKDF (reference sequence). Trimming stripped 2 bases from V and 6 bases from J, with 14 bases between.